The rows below give T cell receptor beta chains drawn from one sample of a study of blood T cell repertoires in COVID-19. Clones were sequenced by immunoSEQ multiplex PCR, and TCRdb holds only the in-frame ones, with some missing. Found here are 85,000 to 95,000 clones, 70% to 85% of them singletons; the top ten hold approximately 6.8%. The sample consisted of peripheral blood. These receptors were collected from a man between 70 and 80 years old with acute or convalescent COVID-19. Both conserved end residues are part of each CDR3. Fields, in order: D gene, V gene, clone size, CDR3 protein. The D gene is left open where the match is weak. Part of the rows lack a size; the others show once, few, many or a class for expanded clones.

TRBD1,TRBV7-9,few,CASSLVTGDTEAFF
NA,TRBV5-4,NA,CASSLVRGSGYTF
NA,TRBV12-3/TRBV12-4,NA,CASSWDTYQPQHF
TRBD1,TRBV6-6,NA,CASSPPGQAMNTEAFF
TRBD1,TRBV5-5,NA,CASSLEGGAGQPQHF
NA,TRBV18,once,CASSPPGGLMGVTEAFF
TRBD1,TRBV19,NA,CASRGQGGAGELFF
NA,TRBV7-2,NA,CASSSGVNTEAFF
NA,TRBV29-1,medium-sized,CSVVPFDSLNTEAFF
TRBD1,TRBV28,NA,CASSPPGQGVPSGNTIYF
NA,TRBV7-3,NA,CASSIPAGDTEAFF
TRBD2,TRBV5-4,NA,CASSLKTSGGPVQF
NA,TRBV30,NA,CAWRDYYTGELFF
TRBD1,TRBV5-4,NA,CASSPGGSSTDTQYF
NA,TRBV7-9,many,CASSPLQGMEQYF
NA,TRBV9,NA,CASSPQSDRNTEAFF
NA,TRBV28,NA,CASSPNQVSNQPQHF
NA,TRBV19,few,CASSFSLDRHNDGYTF
NA,TRBV19,NA,CASSSTPRGSTEAFF
TRBD1,TRBV5-1,few,CASSLPGTGKTGELFF
NA,TRBV19,once,CASSTYSGNEQFF
NA,TRBV29-1,NA,CSVGKSLEGTEAFF
TRBD1,TRBV27,few,CASSSLLQGKGSPLHF
NA,TRBV24-1,NA,CATSDSGRGEGQPQHF
NA,TRBV5-1,NA,CASSGRGRSSYEQYF
NA,TRBV6-6,NA,CASSVDSSGNTIYF
NA,TRBV19,NA,CASSPKEYGYTF
NA,TRBV4-1,NA,CASSHLPSSYNSPLHF
NA,TRBV11-2,NA,CASSLVGRGGSGETQYF
NA,TRBV24-1,NA,CATSDLRRDTGELFF
TRBD1,TRBV5-8,NA,CASTPHGQGGYGYTF
NA,TRBV5-6,NA,CASSQDGGESPLHF
NA,TRBV3-1/TRBV3-2,NA,CASSQSTGTSYNEQFF
NA,TRBV6-5,NA,CASSKEGRPFF
TRBD1,TRBV6-2/TRBV6-3,NA,CASSYTGTGVSPLHF
NA,TRBV28,NA,CASSPLQGPDYGYTF